The clone carrying this T cell receptor beta chain was seen many times. The record originates from a study of T-cell reconstitution after alpha-beta-depleted transplantation in children. Per germline, CDR1 SGHRS and CDR2 YFSETQ. The V end lost 0 bases, the J end lost 8 bases, and 18 bases lay between the germline ends. The CDR3 totals 16 residues. Preparation of the TCRbeta library used unique molecular identifiers. Each CDR3 protein is one row after TCRdb ran MiXCR on the PCR reads. Here the sample spans around 240,000 distinct CDR3 sequences, approximately 9.8% being singletons. The sample consisted of PBMCs from the stem cell graft donor, taken from the stem cell graft. The source of this sequence is a human donor who donated a stem cell graft to a child with SCID. The chain links TRBV5-1 to TRBJ2-1, with D perhaps matching TRBD2 (5 bases). CDR3 in DNA: TGCGCCAGCAGCTTGGTCCCGCCCTCCTCGGAGGATGAGCAGTTCTTC. It codes for CASSLVPPSSEDEQFF.